These T cell receptor beta chains were read from a single sample in a study of cytomegalovirus exposure and HLA in healthy donors. Clones were sequenced by immunoSEQ multiplex PCR, and TCRdb holds only the in-frame ones, with some missing. In the table there are 200,000 to 300,000 clones, about 86% of which are singletons. The sample was PBMCs. The source is a woman aged 60-75 years in good health and CMV-seropositive. The CDR3 runs from the conserved cysteine through the conserved F or W. A D gene is named only where the DNA matches it firmly. Only some rows state a clone size, as once, few, many or a class for expanded clones.

TRBJ2-1 TRBV5-1 - - CASSLGSGSSYNEQFF TGCGCCAGCAGCTTGGGTTCGGGGAGCTCCTACAATGAGCAGTTCTTC
TRBJ2-7 TRBV2 TRBD2 - CASLSSGRAGDYEQYF TGTGCCAGCTTGAGTAGCGGGAGGGCCGGGGACTACGAGCAGTACTTC
TRBJ2-1 TRBV11-2 - - CASSPWTVNNEQFF TGTGCCAGCAGCCCTTGGACAGTGAACAATGAGCAGTTCTTC
TRBJ1-2 TRBV7-9 - - CASSLGQPYGYTF TGTGCCAGCAGCTTAGGACAGCCATATGGCTACACCTTC
TRBJ2-7 TRBV28 - - CASSSTGTEQYF TGTGCCAGCAGTTCTACAGGGACCGAGCAGTACTTC
TRBJ2-7 TRBV5-4 - - CASSPKLGGPSGTYEQYF TGTGCCAGCAGCCCAAAATTAGGGGGTCCCAGCGGCACCTACGAGCAGTACTTC
TRBJ1-1 TRBV7-9 - - CASSSDRLIKRTEAFF TGTGCCAGCAGCTCCGACAGACTCATAAAAAGAACTGAAGCTTTCTTT
TRBJ2-3 TRBV28 TRBD2 - CASSPYMRTSKEGNTQYF TGTGCCAGCAGTCCCTACATGCGGACTAGCAAGGAAGGTAATACGCAGTATTTT
TRBJ1-1 TRBV28 - - CASSRRPNTEAFF TGTGCCAGCAGTCGGAGGCCGAACACTGAAGCTTTCTTT
TRBJ1-1 TRBV14 - once CASSQVRGLAFF TGTGCCAGCAGCCAAGTAAGAGGGCTAGCTTTCTTT
TRBJ2-3 TRBV4-1 TRBD1 - CASSQDPRGRRGTDTQYF TGCGCCAGCAGCCAAGACCCCAGGGGGCGGAGGGGCACAGATACGCAGTATTTT
TRBJ2-1 TRBV7-2 TRBD2 - CASSPTSGRGNEQFF TGTGCCAGCAGCCCGACTAGCGGGAGGGGCAATGAGCAGTTCTTC
TRBJ2-7 TRBV21-1 - - CASSKVESDYEQYF TGTGCCAGCAGCAAAGTAGAAAGCGACTACGAGCAGTACTTC
TRBJ2-2 TRBV4-2 - once CASSQSANTGELFF TGTGCCAGCAGCCAATCTGCGAACACCGGGGAGCTGTTTTTT
TRBJ1-2 TRBV18 TRBD1 - CASSPPDRAGYGYTF TGTGCCAGCTCACCACCGGACAGGGCTGGCTATGGCTACACCTTC
TRBJ2-3 TRBV10-3 TRBD2 - CAISGMTSGRRTDTQYF TGTGCCATCAGTGGTATGACTAGCGGGAGGAGAACAGATACGCAGTATTTT
TRBJ2-7 TRBV14 TRBD1 - CASSRTGLGDEQYF TGTGCCAGCAGTCGGACAGGGCTAGGCGACGAGCAGTACTTC
TRBJ2-7 TRBV27 - - CASSFHESYEQYF TGTGCCAGCAGTTTCCATGAGTCCTACGAGCAGTACTTC
TRBJ2-6 TRBV5-1 - - CASSLFQGTRSGANVLTF TGCGCCAGCAGCCTTTTCCAGGGGACCCGCTCTGGGGCCAACGTCCTGACTTTC
TRBJ1-5 TRBV5-1 - - CASSEAGGDQPQHF TGCGCCAGCAGCGAAGCAGGAGGAGATCAGCCCCAGCATTTT
TRBJ2-3 TRBV15 TRBD2 - CATSSPGLAGEEGRTDTQYF TGTGCCACCAGCAGCCCGGGACTAGCGGGAGAAGAAGGGAGGACAGATACGCAGTATTTT
TRBJ2-3 TRBV6-5 - - CASSYSTSTSDTQYF TGTGCCAGCAGTTATAGCACTAGCACTTCCGATACGCAGTATTTT
TRBJ1-2 TRBV5-6 TRBD1 - CASSRDRDYGYTF TGTGCCAGCAGCAGGGACAGGGACTATGGCTACACCTTC
TRBJ1-6 TRBV9 TRBD1 - CASSVGAGGYNSPLHF TGTGCCAGCAGCGTAGGGGCAGGGGGTTATAATTCACCCCTCCACTTT
TRBJ1-4 TRBV16 - - CASSPAGEEKLFF TGTGCCAGCAGCCCGGCAGGGGAAGAAAAACTGTTTTTT
TRBJ1-1 TRBV28 TRBD1 - CASSTPDRMNTEAFF TGTGCCAGCAGTACACCGGACAGGATGAACACTGAAGCTTTCTTT
TRBJ1-6 TRBV5-1 TRBD1 - CASSFGQDSPLHF TGCGCCAGCAGCTTCGGACAGGACTCACCCCTCCACTTT
TRBJ2-5 TRBV1 - once CTSSQDRLAVMETQYF TGCACCAGCAGCCAAGATCGGCTAGCGGTGATGGAGACCCAGTACTTC
TRBJ2-5 TRBV7-9 - - CSSSLAGAGETQYF TGTTCCAGCAGCTTAGCAGGGGCGGGGGAGACCCAGTACTTC
TRBJ1-2 TRBV30 - - CAWSVLGASNYGYTF TGTGCCTGGAGTGTACTCGGAGCCTCTAACTATGGCTACACCTTC
TRBJ2-2 TRBV7-9 - - CASSSLVLGELFF TGTGCCAGCAGCTCACTAGTTCTCGGGGAGCTGTTTTTT
TRBJ2-5 TRBV5-4 - - CASSVKETQYF TGTGCCAGCAGCGTCAAAGAGACCCAGTACTTC
TRBJ2-7 TRBV11-3 TRBD1 - CASSPGTGAYEQYF TGTGCCAGCAGCCCCGGGACAGGGGCCTACGAGCAGTACTTC
TRBJ2-7 TRBV28 - - CASRHRVYDSYEQYF TGTGCCAGCCGACACAGGGTTTACGACTCCTACGAGCAGTACTTC
TRBJ2-2 TRBV6-5 - - CASSYSPSANTGELFF TGTGCCAGCAGTTACTCGCCTAGCGCTAACACCGGGGAGCTGTTTTTT
TRBJ1-2 TRBV5-1 - - CASSDDTVSGGYTF TGCGCCAGCAGCGACGACACAGTGTCTGGTGGCTACACCTTC